The 8 T cell receptor beta chains listed next were all sequenced from one sample in a study of control samples from healthy donors and cancer patients. Clones were sequenced by immunoSEQ multiplex PCR, and TCRdb holds only the in-frame ones, with some missing. The table records around 200,000 clones, 85% to 95% of them present only once. Sequenced input: blood. These receptors came from a man in his late teens or twenties in good health.

The chain couples TRBV3-1 (or the pseudogene TRBV3-2) to TRBJ2-6, with no clear D. Trimming removed 0 bases at V and 10 bases at J, with 7 bases between. The CDR3 runs to 13 residues. Per germline, CDR1 LGHDT and CDR2 YNNKEL (reference sequence). CDR3 DNA sequence: TGTGCCAGCAGCCAAGACCCGACTAACGTCCTGACTTTC. Translating it yields CASSQDPTNVLTF.

The J gene is TRBJ2-7, the V gene TRBV6-1; D ambiguous. Germline V lookup: CDR1 MNHNS, CDR2 SASEGT. Trimming cost V 1 base and J 5 bases, with 9 bases left between them. The CDR3 runs 13 residues. The CDR3 DNA follows: TGTGCCAGCAGTGAAGGCTGGGAACACGAGCAGTACTTC. Translation: CASSEGWEHEQYF.

The gene calls are TRBV30 and TRBJ2-1, with 9 bases aligning to TRBD2. This CDR3 spans 15 amino acids. Germline trimming cut 4 bases from V and 10 bases from J; bases unmatched to any gene: 14. Germline-derived CDR1 and CDR2 are GTSNPN and SVGIG (reference sequence). As DNA, the CDR3 is TGTGCCTGGAAGCAAAGCGGGGGGCCATTCAGGGAGCAGTTCTTC. It specifies CAWKQSGGPFREQFF.

CDR3 region: CASSPKGQGLSGNTIYF. The CDR3 nucleotides are TGTGCCAGCTCACCCAAGGGACAGGGATTGAGCGGAAACACCATATATTTT. The V gene is TRBV18, the J gene TRBJ1-3, with TRBD1 matching 9 bases. This CDR3 has 17 amino acids. CDR1 and CDR2 from the germline V gene are KGHSH and LQKENI. V shed 3 bases and J 4 bases; nucleotides not matched to a gene: 10.

The V and J genes are TRBV2 and TRBJ2-1, with 10 nucleotides matching TRBD2. J was trimmed by 9 bases and V by 1 base; bases with no gene match: 3. Germline assignment: CDR1 SNHLY and CDR2 FYNNEI. The CDR3 totals 14 residues. The CDR3 sequence is CASSEEGLAIEQFF. CDR3 DNA sequence: TGTGCCAGCAGTGAAGAGGGACTAGCGATTGAGCAGTTCTTC. The full variable domain, in which reference TRBV2 and TRBJ2-1 provide the parts outside the CDR3, is EPEVTQTPSHQVTQMGQEVILRCVPISNHLYFYWYRQILGQKVEFLVSFYNNEISEKSEIFDDQFSVERPDGSNFTLKIRSTKLEDSAMYFCASSEEGLAIEQFFGPGTRLTVL.

This rearrangement joins TRBV6-5 to TRBJ1-6, with a tentative D call TRBD1 (5 bases). The CDR3 covers 15 residues. Germline loops: CDR1 MNHEY, CDR2 SVGAGI. V shed 7 bases and J shed 6 bases, with 16 bases lying between them. The CDR3 nucleotides are TGTGCCAGCATTAGGTCGGGGGTGCTTAATTCACCCCTCCACTTT. Protein sequence: CASIRSGVLNSPLHF.

The genes are TRBV2 and TRBJ1-1; no reliable D call. V was pared by 5 bases and J by 4 bases, with 8 bases between. Germline assignment: CDR1 SNHLY and CDR2 FYNNEI. The CDR3 sequence is 12 residues long. The DNA of the CDR3 is TGTGCCAGCAGTTTACACCTCACTGAAGCTTTCTTT. The encoded protein is CASSLHLTEAFF.

V is TRBV2 and J is TRBJ2-7; D may be TRBD1 (6 bases). Deletions cut 6 bases from V and 6 bases from J, with 18 bases between. CDR1 is SNHLY, CDR2 FYNNEI, per germline. CDR3 length: 14 residues. The CDR3 loop is CASRRREGTSEQYF. The CDR3 nucleotides read TGTGCCAGCAGACGTAGGGAAGGGACATCCGAGCAGTACTTC.